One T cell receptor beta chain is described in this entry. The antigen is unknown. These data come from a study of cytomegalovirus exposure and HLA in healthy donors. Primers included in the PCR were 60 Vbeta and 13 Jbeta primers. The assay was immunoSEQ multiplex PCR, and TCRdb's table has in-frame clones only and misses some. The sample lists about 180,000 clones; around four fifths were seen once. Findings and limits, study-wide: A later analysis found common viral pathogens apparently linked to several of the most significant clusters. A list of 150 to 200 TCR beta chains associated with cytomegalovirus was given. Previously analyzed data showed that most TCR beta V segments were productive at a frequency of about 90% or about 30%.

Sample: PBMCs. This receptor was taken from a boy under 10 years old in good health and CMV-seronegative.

The CDR3 region has the DNA TGTGCCATCAGTGAGACTCTAGCGGGTAACACCGGGGAGCTGTTTTTT. Its protein product is CAISETLAGNTGELFF. The rearrangement joins TRBV10-3 to TRBJ2-2; 8 bases are a match to TRBD2. Germline loops: CDR1 ENHRY, CDR2 SYGVKD. CDR3 length equals 16 residues. The J segment lost 2 bases and the V segment lost 2 bases, leaving 4 bases of the junction unmatched.